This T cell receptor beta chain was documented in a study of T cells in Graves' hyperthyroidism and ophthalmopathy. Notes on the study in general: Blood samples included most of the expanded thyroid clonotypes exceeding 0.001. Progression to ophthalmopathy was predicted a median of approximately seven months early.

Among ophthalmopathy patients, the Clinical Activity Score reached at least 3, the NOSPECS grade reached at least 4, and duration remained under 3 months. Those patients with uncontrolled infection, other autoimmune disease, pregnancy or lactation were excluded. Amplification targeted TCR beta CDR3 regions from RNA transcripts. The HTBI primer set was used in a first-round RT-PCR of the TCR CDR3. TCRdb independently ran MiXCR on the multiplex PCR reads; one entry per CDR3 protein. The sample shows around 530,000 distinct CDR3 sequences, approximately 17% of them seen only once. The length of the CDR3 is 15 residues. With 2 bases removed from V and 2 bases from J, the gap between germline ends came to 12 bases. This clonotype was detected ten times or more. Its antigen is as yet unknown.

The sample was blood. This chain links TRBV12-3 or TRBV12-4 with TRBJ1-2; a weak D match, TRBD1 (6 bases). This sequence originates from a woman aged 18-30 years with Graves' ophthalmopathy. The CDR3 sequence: CASSLTAGVNYGYTF. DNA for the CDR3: TGTGCCAGCAGTTTAACGGCAGGGGTCAACTATGGCTACACCTTC.